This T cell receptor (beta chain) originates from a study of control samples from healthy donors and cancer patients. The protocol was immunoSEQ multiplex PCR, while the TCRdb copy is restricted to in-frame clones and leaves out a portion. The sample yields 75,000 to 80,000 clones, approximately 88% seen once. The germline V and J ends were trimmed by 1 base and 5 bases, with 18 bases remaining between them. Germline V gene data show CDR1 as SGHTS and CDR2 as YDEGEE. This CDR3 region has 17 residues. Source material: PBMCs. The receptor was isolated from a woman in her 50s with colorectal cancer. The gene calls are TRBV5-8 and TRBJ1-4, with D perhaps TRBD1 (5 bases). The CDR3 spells CASSLFQGLPSNEKLFF. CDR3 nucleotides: TGTGCCAGCAGCTTGTTCCAGGGACTCCCCTCAAATGAAAAACTGTTTTTT.